This TCR beta chain was sequenced for a study of control samples from healthy donors and cancer patients. Germline V gives CDR1 MGHRA, CDR2 YSYEKL. The CDR3 has 16 residues. Deletions cut 0 bases from V and 4 bases from J, with 15 bases between. Assay: immunoSEQ multiplex PCR; the TCRdb copy retains only in-frame clones and omits some. The sample lists just over 30,000 clones, 94% occurring once. The chain recombines TRBV4-1 with TRBJ1-2, with D unclear. Material for sequencing was blood. The receptor was derived from a man in his 60s in good health. CDR3 DNA sequence: TGCGCCAGCAGCCAAGAAATGGTGGCGCTGGGCTATGGCTACACCTTC. It yields the protein CASSQEMVALGYGYTF.